These T cell receptor beta chains were read from a single sample in a study of response to subunit inactivated influenza vaccine. MiXCR, run by TCRdb on the RT-PCR reads, gives a single entry per CDR3 protein. The table records over 150,000 distinct CDR3 sequences, about 10% of them present only once. The material was non-naive T cells sorted from PBMCs, obtained on the day of vaccination. The receptors were sampled from a man between 50 and 59 years old who received an inactivated influenza vaccine. Both conserved end residues are part of each CDR3. Fields, in order: J gene, D gene, clone size, V gene, CDR3 protein, CDR3 DNA. A D gene is named only where the DNA matches it firmly. Where a row states a size, it is once, few, many or the class of an expanded clone; other rows omit it.

TRBJ1-1 . many TRBV10-2 CASSVEMNTEAFF TGCGCCAGCAGTGTAGAAATGAACACTGAAGCTTTCTTT
TRBJ2-3 . few TRBV4-3 CASSQVWGGTDTQYF TGCGCCAGCAGCCAAGTTTGGGGAGGTACAGATACGCAGTATTTT
TRBJ1-2 . many TRBV4-3 CASSQQTGAGGYTF TGCGCCAGCAGCCAGCAGACAGGCGCAGGGGGCTACACCTTC
TRBJ2-5 . . TRBV5-1 CASSTPPLETQYF TGCGCCAGCAGCACCCCGCCTCTCGAGACCCAGTACTTC
TRBJ2-1 . many TRBV7-9 CASSLVVAAPVGEQFF TGTGCCAGCAGCTTAGTCGTTGCGGCACCCGTTGGTGAGCAGTTCTTC
TRBJ2-1 . few TRBV30 CAWAGLHSYNEQFF TGTGCCTGGGCGGGACTCCACTCCTACAATGAGCAGTTCTTC
TRBJ1-2 . few TRBV20-1 CSARTTPSYGYTF TGCAGTGCAAGGACAACTCCTTCCTATGGCTACACCTTC
TRBJ1-2 . many TRBV7-2 CASTATGRYTF TGTGCCAGCACCGCCACGGGGAGATACACCTTC
TRBJ2-7 . few TRBV18 CASSPHVTDEQYF TGTGCCAGCTCACCACATGTCACAGACGAGCAGTACTTC
TRBJ1-1 . . TRBV15 CATSGNYGLKSEAFF TGTGCCACCAGCGGGAACTACGGCCTCAAGAGCGAAGCTTTCTTT
TRBJ2-7 . few TRBV19 CASSLKSGTYEQYF TGTGCCAGTAGTCTCAAGTCGGGTACCTACGAGCAGTACTTC
TRBJ1-2 . . TRBV29-1 CSVGRTYPRGYTF TGCAGCGTTGGAAGAACATACCCCCGTGGCTACACCTTC
TRBJ2-5 TRBD1 many TRBV12-3/TRBV12-4 CASSFGTGGENF TGTGCCAGCAGTTTCGGGACAGGGGGAGAGAACTTC
TRBJ1-1 . . TRBV28 CASSPGGGWDTEAFF TGTGCCAGCAGCCCCGGGGGGGGGTGGGACACTGAAGCTTTCTTT
TRBJ1-4 TRBD1 few TRBV30 CAWHRDRGEKLFF TGTGCCTGGCACCGGGACAGGGGTGAAAAACTGTTTTTT
TRBJ2-7 . . TRBV3-1 CASSQGARGLSSYEQYF TGTGCCAGCAGCCAGGGGGCCAGGGGTTTAAGCTCCTACGAGCAGTACTTC
TRBJ1-2 TRBD1 . TRBV3-1 CASSQSSGQNYGYTF TGTGCCAGCAGCCAATCCTCGGGACAGAACTATGGCTACACCTTC
TRBJ2-3 TRBD1 few TRBV7-2 CASSTAGQGVFTDTQYF TGTGCCAGCAGCACGGCGGGACAGGGAGTTTTCACAGATACGCAGTATTTT
TRBJ1-2 . few TRBV20-1 CSATPEESYGYTF TGCAGTGCTACCCCAGAGGAGAGCTATGGCTACACCTTC
TRBJ2-1 . few TRBV7-8 CASGPLSGSSYNEQFF TGTGCCAGCGGACCACTTAGCGGAAGCTCCTACAATGAGCAGTTCTTC
TRBJ1-3 TRBD1 many TRBV11-2 CASGPGQGNTIYF TGTGCCAGCGGTCCGGGACAGGGCAACACCATATATTTT
TRBJ2-3 . . TRBV11-2 CASSPGPRMYF TGTGCCAGCAGCCCGGGGCCTAGGATGTATTTT
TRBJ2-5 . many TRBV15 CATNRVAGQETQYF TGTGCCACCAACCGGGTGGCGGGCCAAGAGACCCAGTACTTC
TRBJ2-7 . few TRBV12-3/TRBV12-4 CASTVDSSYEQYF TGTGCCAGCACCGTAGACAGTTCCTACGAGCAGTACTTC
TRBJ1-1 . . TRBV15 CATSRDRNTEAFF TGTGCCACCAGCAGAGATCGGAACACTGAAGCTTTCTTT
TRBJ2-1 . many TRBV20-1 CSARILGEQFF TGCAGTGCTAGAATCCTGGGAGAGCAGTTCTTC
TRBJ1-1 . many TRBV28 CASSPGMWRLNTEAFF TGTGCCAGCAGCCCTGGGATGTGGAGATTGAACACTGAAGCTTTCTTT
TRBJ2-7 TRBD2 . TRBV12-3/TRBV12-4 CASSFGVLAVYEQYF TGTGCCAGCAGTTTTGGCGTACTAGCGGTATACGAGCAGTACTTC
TRBJ1-1 . . TRBV29-1 CSVVNMNTEAFF TGCAGCGTTGTGAATATGAACACTGAAGCTTTCTTT
TRBJ2-5 TRBD2 few TRBV5-6 CASSLAATSGQETQYF TGTGCCAGCAGCTTGGCCGCGACTAGCGGCCAAGAGACCCAGTACTTC
TRBJ1-1 . few TRBV12-3/TRBV12-4 CASSFSGPNTEAFF TGTGCCAGCAGTTTTTCGGGACCCAACACTGAAGCTTTCTTT
TRBJ2-3 . . TRBV5-4 CASSLKRDTDTQYF TGTGCCAGCAGCTTGAAACGGGACACAGATACGCAGTATTTT
TRBJ1-4 . many TRBV29-1 CSVGGSPNEKLFF TGCAGCGTGGGGGGAAGCCCTAATGAAAAACTGTTTTTT
TRBJ2-5 . many TRBV12-3/TRBV12-4 CASSSGGGGPQETQYF TGTGCCAGCAGTTCAGGGGGGGGGGGCCCACAAGAGACCCAGTACTTC
TRBJ2-2 TRBD2 few TRBV20-1 CSARGRGGDTGELFF TGCAGTGCTAGAGGGCGGGGGGGCGACACCGGGGAGCTGTTTTTT
TRBJ2-1 . few TRBV11-3 CASSPGSGEQFF TGTGCCAGCAGCCCGGGTTCGGGGGAGCAGTTCTTC
TRBJ1-1 TRBD1 . TRBV18 CASSLGQVGTGAEAFF TGTGCCAGCTCACTCGGACAGGTGGGGACCGGGGCTGAAGCTTTCTTT
TRBJ1-3 . few TRBV28 CASSLISGNTIYF TGTGCCAGCAGTTTAATATCTGGAAACACCATATATTTT
TRBJ2-1 . . TRBV7-9 CATRTASGHEQFF TGTGCCACCAGAACGGCTAGTGGTCATGAGCAGTTCTTC
TRBJ2-2 TRBD1 few TRBV27 CASSKPGQGLGGELFF TGTGCCAGCAGTAAACCGGGACAGGGCTTGGGCGGGGAGCTGTTTTTT
TRBJ1-6 . few TRBV7-3 CASSLTSGSPLHF TGTGCCAGCAGCTTAACGTCCGGCTCACCCCTCCACTTT
TRBJ1-1 TRBD1 few TRBV6-2/TRBV6-3 CASRLDRDTEAFF TGTGCCAGCAGACTAGACAGGGACACTGAAGCTTTCTTT
TRBJ2-5 TRBD2 few TRBV30 CASSGTSVEETQYF TGTGCCTCCTCCGGGACTAGCGTGGAAGAGACCCAGTACTTC
TRBJ2-3 . many TRBV7-2 CASSFTGLDTQYF TGTGCCAGCAGCTTCACAGGGTTAGATACGCAGTATTTT
TRBJ1-2 . few TRBV27 CASRVSREGGYTF TGTGCCAGCAGAGTATCCAGGGAAGGAGGCTACACCTTC
TRBJ2-3 . few TRBV6-1 CASSDLLLTGMQYF TGTGCCAGCAGTGACCTCTTACTTACGGGTATGCAGTATTTT
TRBJ1-2 . . TRBV4-1 CASSQDLGAGYTF TGCGCCAGCAGCCAAGATCTTGGTGCGGGCTACACCTTC
TRBJ2-2 . many TRBV5-6 CASSSGTGELFF TGTGCCAGCAGCTCGGGCACCGGGGAGCTGTTTTTT
TRBJ2-2 TRBD2 . TRBV4-2 CASSQDEAGLTGELFF TGTGCCAGCAGCCAAGATGAAGCGGGGCTCACCGGGGAGCTGTTTTTT
TRBJ2-3 . many TRBV4-3 CASSQTGPSAIDTQYF TGCGCCAGCAGCCAAACCGGGCCGAGCGCAATAGATACGCAGTATTTT
TRBJ1-2 . many TRBV11-2 CASSATRGNYGYTF TGTGCCAGCAGCGCGACCCGGGGGAACTATGGCTACACCTTC
TRBJ2-2 TRBD2 few TRBV5-4 CASSGSGRADTGELFF TGTGCCAGCAGCGGGAGCGGGAGGGCCGATACCGGGGAGCTGTTTTTT
TRBJ1-5 TRBD1 few TRBV20-1 CSARTGGNNQPQHF TGCAGTGCTAGGACAGGGGGAAACAATCAGCCCCAGCATTTT
TRBJ2-1 . many TRBV5-1 CASSRDDIYNEQFF TGCGCCAGCAGCCGTGATGACATCTACAATGAGCAGTTCTTC
TRBJ2-2 . few TRBV24-1 CATSVHTTGELFF TGTGCCACCAGTGTCCATACCACCGGGGAGCTGTTTTTT
TRBJ2-5 TRBD2 . TRBV20-1 CSAQRTSGSTQYF TGCAGTGCTCAAAGGACTAGCGGGAGCACCCAGTACTTC